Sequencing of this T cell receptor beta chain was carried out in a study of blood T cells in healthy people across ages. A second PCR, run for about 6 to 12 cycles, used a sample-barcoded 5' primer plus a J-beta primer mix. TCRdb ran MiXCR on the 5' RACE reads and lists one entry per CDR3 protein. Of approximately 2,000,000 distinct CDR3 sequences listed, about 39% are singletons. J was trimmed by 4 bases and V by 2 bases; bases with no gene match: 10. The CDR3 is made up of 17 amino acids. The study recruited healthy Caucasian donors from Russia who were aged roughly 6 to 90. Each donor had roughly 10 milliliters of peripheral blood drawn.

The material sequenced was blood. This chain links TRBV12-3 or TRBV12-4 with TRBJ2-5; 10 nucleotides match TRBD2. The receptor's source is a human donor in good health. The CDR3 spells CASSLSSSGGVGETQYF. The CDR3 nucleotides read TGTGCCAGCAGTTTAAGTTCTAGCGGGGGTGTCGGAGAGACCCAGTACTTC.